Below, one T cell receptor (beta chain) is given with its context. The antigen this receptor binds is unknown. No much larger clone exists at a distance of one base, and base qualities are not known. This sample stems from a study of breast tumors, draining lymph nodes, adjacent tissues (dated by TCRdb to about 2016). About the investigation overall: TCR beta repertoires were compared across tumor, adjacent nontumor tissue and axillary lymph nodes obtained from breast cancer patients. The study was designed to assess the relationships and possible T-cell exchange between tumor, surrounding tissue and draining lymph node repertoires in human breast cancer.

Overall study outcomes, separate from this receptor: The data were considered consistent with most tumor T cells being derived from the lymph node and subsequently expanding within tumor tissue. The study presented the conclusion that tumor T cells originate in lymph nodes as consistent with a hypothesis, not as something directly demonstrated. Tumor T-cell repertoires showed less diversity than lymph node repertoires and more diversity than nontumor tissue repertoires, and tumor T-cell repertoires showed preferential V and J gene usage. The similarity between tumor and nontumor tissue repertoires was significantly greater in luminal-like breast cancer than in basal-like breast cancer.

For sequencing, an Illumina HiSeq 2000 was employed. Multiplex PCR amplification was used to generate the TCR beta chain libraries. High-throughput sequencing was used to analyze the amplified TCR beta chain products. TCRdb's own reprocessing of the public reads used fastp at Q25 and MiXCR and kept productive beta chains. Each CDR3 protein appears once, grouped with its most common genes and DNA. The sample has approximately 14,000 distinct CDR3 sequences on record, 55% of them singletons. Roughly 31% of the sample lies in the top ten. The adjacent samples were made up of nontumor breast tissue that surrounded the tumor. The sample consisted of tumor-adjacent breast tissue. The receptor was derived from a female donor with breast cancer. Some clones in this sample may be carry-over from other donors' samples.

Here the CDR3 is given as CASSQGSYRGLGDTIYF. The nucleotide sequence reads TGCGCCAGCAGCCAAGGAAGTTACAGGGGGCTTGGGGACACCATATATTTT. The chain is assembled from TRBV4-3 and TRBJ1-3; 9 bases in between match TRBD1. The CDR3, cysteine through phenylalanine, is 17 amino acids long. Just the 51-base CDR3 DNA is kept, in frame starting at base 1. V trim: 1 base; J trim: 8 bases; unmatched bases: 12. The germline V gene supplies CDR1 LGHNA and CDR2 YSLEER.